Presented here are 2 T cell receptor beta chains from one specimen sequenced in a study of patients and donors after allogeneic stem cell transplantation. TCRdb analysed the RT-PCR reads with MiXCR anew, one entry per CDR3 protein. The table shows about 31,000 distinct CDR3 sequences, with approximately 6.3% occurring only once. Sequences were obtained from blood, either unsorted or a sorted T cell fraction (not recorded which). These TCRs come from a human donor who was either an allogeneic HSCT recipient or a stem cell or donor lymphocyte infusion donor (not recorded which). It is not recorded whose cells these are; they may come from a transplant donor.

This clonotype was recorded many times. This chain joins TRBV15 and TRBJ1-4; maybe TRBD1 (5 bases). The V gene's germline CDR1 is LNHNV and CDR2 YYDKDF (reference sequence). Deletions cut 2 bases from V and 4 bases from J, with 17 bases between. The CDR3 runs to 17 residues. The DNA for the CDR3 is TGTGCCACCAGCAGATCGGTGGGGAGGGGCCATAATGAAAAACTGTTTTTT. Amino acids: CATSRSVGRGHNEKLFF. The variable domain in full, with the rest retrieved from reference TRBV15 and TRBJ1-4, is DAMVIQNPRYQVTQFGKPVTLSCSQTLNHNVMYWYQQKSSQAPKLLFHYYDKDFNNEADTPDNFQSRRPNTSFCFLDIRSPGLGDTAMYLCATSRSVGRGHNEKLFFGSGTQLSVL.

In its sample, this clonotype was seen many times. V is TRBV20-1 and J is TRBJ2-1; D is unresolved. This CDR3 region has 17 residues. V lost 0 bases to trimming and J lost 5 bases, with 20 bases between them. CDR1 and CDR2 from the germline V gene are DFQATT and SNEGSKA (reference sequence). CDR3 sequence: CSARDPGARGVDNEQFF. The CDR3 DNA follows: TGCAGTGCTAGAGATCCAGGAGCCCGTGGGGTGGACAATGAGCAGTTCTTC.